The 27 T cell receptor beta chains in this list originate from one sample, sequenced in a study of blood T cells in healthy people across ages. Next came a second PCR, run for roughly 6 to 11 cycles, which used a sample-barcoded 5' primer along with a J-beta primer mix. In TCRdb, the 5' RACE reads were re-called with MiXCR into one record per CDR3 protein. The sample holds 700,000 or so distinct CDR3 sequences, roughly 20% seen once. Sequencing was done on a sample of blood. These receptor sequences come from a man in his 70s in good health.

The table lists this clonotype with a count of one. CDR3 sequence (DNA): TGTGCCACCAGCAGAGATCAGAGCCGGAATAGGGGCTATGAGCAGTTCTTC. Its translation: CATSRDQSRNRGYEQFF. This rearrangement joins TRBV15 to TRBJ2-1; D possibly corresponds to TRBD1 (5 bases). Trimming stripped 0 bases from V and 8 bases from J, with 20 bases between. The germline V gene encodes CDR1 LNHNV and CDR2 YYDKDF (reference sequence). The CDR3 spans 17 residues.

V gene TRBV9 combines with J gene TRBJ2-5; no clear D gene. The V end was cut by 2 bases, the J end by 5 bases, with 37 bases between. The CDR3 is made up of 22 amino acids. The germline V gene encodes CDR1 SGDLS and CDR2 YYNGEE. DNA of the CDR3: TGTGCCAGCAGCGTGGTACGGCGCAGAAAAACCAGGCATTACCCTTCCGGGGAGACCCAGTACTTC. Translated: CASSVVRRRKTRHYPSGETQYF.

The CDR3 DNA follows: TGTGCCATCAGTGATACCGGGCTAGGTAATCAGCCCCAGCATTTT. Translation gives CAISDTGLGNQPQHF. The V gene is TRBV10-3, the J gene TRBJ1-5; no firm D call. Trimming stripped 3 bases from V and 4 bases from J, with 13 bases between. The CDR3 loop spans 15 amino acids. Germline CDR1 reads ENHRY; CDR2 reads SYGVKD.

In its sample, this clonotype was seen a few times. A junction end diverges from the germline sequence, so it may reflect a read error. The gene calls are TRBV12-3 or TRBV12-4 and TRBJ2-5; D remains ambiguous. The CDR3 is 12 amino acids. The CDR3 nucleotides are TGTGCTAGCAGTTTAGCTGTCCGGACCCAGTACTTC. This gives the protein CASSLAVRTQYF.

CDR3 coding DNA: TGCAGTCAACGGACTAGATTGAGCACAGATACGCAGTATTTT. Protein product: CSQRTRLSTDTQYF. V usage is TRBV20-1 and J usage is TRBJ2-3; 7 positions agree with TRBD2. The CDR3 is 14 residues long. The V segment lost 8 bases and the J segment 0 bases; nucleotides outside the gene matches: 8. Germline assignment: CDR1 DFQATT and CDR2 SNEGSKA (reference sequence).

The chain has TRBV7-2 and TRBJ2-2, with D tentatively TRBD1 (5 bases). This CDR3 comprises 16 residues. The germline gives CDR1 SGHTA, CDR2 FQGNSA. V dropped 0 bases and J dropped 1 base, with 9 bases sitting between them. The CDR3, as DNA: TGTGCCAGCAGCTTAGCTGCAGGGAAGAACACCGGGGAGCTGTTTTTT. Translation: CASSLAAGKNTGELFF. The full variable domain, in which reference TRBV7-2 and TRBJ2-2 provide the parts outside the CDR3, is GAGVSQSPSNKVTEKGKDVELRCDPISGHTALYWYRQSLGQGLEFLIYFQGNSAPDKSGLPSDRFSAERTGGSVSTLTIQRTQQEDSAVYLCASSLAAGKNTGELFFGEGSRLTVL.

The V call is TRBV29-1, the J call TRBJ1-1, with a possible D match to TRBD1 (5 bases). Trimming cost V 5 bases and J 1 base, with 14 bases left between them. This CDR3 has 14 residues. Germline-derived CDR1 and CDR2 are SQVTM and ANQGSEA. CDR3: CSVSVGLSNTEAFF. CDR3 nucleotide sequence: TGCAGCGTTTCGGTGGGACTTTCGAACACTGAAGCTTTCTTT.

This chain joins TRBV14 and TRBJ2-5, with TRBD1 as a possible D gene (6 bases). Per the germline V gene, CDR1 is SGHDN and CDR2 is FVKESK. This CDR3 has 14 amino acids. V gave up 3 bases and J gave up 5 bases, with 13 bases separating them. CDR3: CASSQSRGWETQYF. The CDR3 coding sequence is TGTGCCAGCAGCCAGAGCAGGGGCTGGGAGACCCAGTACTTC. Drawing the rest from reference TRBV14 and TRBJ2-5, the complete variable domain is EAGVTQFPSHSVIEKGQTVTLRCDPISGHDNLYWYRRVMGKEIKFLLHFVKESKQDESGMPNNRFLAERTGGTYSTLKVQPAELEDSGVYFCASSQSRGWETQYFGPGTRLLVL.

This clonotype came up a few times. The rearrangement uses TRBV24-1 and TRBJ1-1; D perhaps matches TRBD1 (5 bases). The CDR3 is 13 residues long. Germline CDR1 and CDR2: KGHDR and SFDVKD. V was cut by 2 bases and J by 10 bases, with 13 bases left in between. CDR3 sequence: CATSDSGARGAFF. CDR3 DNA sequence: TGTGCCACCAGTGATTCCGGGGCGCGGGGAGCTTTCTTT.

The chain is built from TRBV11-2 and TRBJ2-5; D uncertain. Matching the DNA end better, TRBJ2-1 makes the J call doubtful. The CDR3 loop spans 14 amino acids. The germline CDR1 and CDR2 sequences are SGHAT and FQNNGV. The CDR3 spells CASSLVDRGYEQFF. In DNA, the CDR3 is TGTGCCAGCAGCTTAGTCGATAGAGGTTATGAGCAGTTCTTC.

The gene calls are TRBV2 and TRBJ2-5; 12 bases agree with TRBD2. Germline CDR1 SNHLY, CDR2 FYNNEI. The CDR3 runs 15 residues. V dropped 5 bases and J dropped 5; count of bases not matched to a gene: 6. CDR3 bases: TGTGCCAGCAGTCCTAGCGGGGGGGCCTGGGAGACCCAGTACTTC. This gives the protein CASSPSGGAWETQYF.

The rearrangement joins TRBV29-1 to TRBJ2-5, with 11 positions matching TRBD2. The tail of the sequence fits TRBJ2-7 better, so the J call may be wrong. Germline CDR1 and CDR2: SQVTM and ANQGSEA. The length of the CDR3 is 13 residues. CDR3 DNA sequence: TGCAGCGCCCGACTAGCGGGATCGTTCGAGCAGTACGTC. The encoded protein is CSARLAGSFEQYV.

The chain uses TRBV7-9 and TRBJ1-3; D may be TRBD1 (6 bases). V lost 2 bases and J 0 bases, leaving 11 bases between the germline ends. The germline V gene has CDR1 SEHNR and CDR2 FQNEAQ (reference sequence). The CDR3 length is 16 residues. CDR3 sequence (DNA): TGTGCCAGCAGCTTAAGGGGGACAAGCTCTGGAAACACCATATATTTT. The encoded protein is CASSLRGTSSGNTIYF.

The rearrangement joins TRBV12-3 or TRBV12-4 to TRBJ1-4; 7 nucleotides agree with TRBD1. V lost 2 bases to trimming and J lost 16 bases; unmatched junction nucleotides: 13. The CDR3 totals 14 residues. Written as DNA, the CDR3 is TGTGCCAGCAGTTTAAGACAGGGAGGTGAAGAACCGTTTTTT. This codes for CASSLRQGGEEPFF.

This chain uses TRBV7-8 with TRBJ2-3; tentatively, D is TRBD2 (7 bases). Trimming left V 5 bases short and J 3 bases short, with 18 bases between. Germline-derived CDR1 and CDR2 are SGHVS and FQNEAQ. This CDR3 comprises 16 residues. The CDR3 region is CASSNRGGGKTDTQYF. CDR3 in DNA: TGTGCCAGCAGCAATCGGGGAGGGGGGAAGACAGATACGCAGTATTTT.

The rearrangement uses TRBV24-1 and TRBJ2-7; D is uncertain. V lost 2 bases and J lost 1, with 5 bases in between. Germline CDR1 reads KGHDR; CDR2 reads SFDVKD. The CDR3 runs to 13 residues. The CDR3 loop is CATSDSFSYEQYF. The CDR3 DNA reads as TGTGCCACCAGTGATTCGTTTTCCTACGAGCAGTACTTC.

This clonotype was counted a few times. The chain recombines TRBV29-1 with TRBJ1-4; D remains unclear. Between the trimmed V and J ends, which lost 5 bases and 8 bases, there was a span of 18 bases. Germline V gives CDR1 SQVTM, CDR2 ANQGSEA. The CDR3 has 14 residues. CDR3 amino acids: CSVLRRRGEEKLFF. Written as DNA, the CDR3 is TGCAGCGTTCTAAGACGGAGAGGCGAGGAAAAACTGTTTTTT.

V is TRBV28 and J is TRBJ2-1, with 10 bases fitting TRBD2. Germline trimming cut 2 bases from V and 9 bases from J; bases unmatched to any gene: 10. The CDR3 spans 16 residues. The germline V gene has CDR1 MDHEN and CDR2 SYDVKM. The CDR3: CASSLISSGGRGEQFF. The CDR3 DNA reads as TGTGCCAGCAGTTTAATTTCTAGCGGGGGCCGCGGTGAGCAGTTCTTC.

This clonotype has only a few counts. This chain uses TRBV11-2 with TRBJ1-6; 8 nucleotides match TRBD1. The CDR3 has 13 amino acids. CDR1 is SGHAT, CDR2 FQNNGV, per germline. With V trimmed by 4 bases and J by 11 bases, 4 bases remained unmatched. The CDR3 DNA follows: TGTGCCAGCAGCTCCGACAGGGGAGCACCCCTCCACTTT. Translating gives CASSSDRGAPLHF.

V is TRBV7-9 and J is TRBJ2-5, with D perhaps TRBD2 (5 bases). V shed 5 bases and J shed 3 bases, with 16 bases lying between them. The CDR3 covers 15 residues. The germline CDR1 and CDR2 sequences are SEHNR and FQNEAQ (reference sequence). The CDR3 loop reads CASSPGDHSEETQYF. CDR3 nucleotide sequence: TGTGCCAGCAGCCCCGGGGATCATTCGGAAGAGACCCAGTACTTC.

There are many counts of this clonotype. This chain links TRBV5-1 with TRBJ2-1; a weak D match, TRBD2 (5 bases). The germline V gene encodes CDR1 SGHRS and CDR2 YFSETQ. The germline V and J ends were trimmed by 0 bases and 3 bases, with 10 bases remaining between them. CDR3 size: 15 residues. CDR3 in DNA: TGCGCCAGCAGCTTGGTCCCGGGGAACTACAATGAGCAGTTCTTC. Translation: CASSLVPGNYNEQFF.

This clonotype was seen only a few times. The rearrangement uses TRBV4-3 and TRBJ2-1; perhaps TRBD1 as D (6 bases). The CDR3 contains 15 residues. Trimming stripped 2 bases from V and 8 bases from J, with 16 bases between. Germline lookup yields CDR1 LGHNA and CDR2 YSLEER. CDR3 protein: CASSQWGLVLDEQFF. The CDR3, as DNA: TGCGCCAGCAGCCAATGGGGGCTAGTATTGGATGAGCAGTTCTTC.

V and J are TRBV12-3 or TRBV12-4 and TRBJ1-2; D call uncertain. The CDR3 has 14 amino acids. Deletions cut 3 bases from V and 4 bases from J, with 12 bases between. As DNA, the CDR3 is TGTGCCAGCAGTTTCTCGACGGTTAGCTATGGCTACACCTTC. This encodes CASSFSTVSYGYTF.

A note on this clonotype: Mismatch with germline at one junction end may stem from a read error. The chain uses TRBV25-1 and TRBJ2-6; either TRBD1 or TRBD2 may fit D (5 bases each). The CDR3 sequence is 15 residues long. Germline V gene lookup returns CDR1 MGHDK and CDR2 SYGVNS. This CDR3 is CASSERALGDNVLTF. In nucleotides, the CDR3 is TGTGCCAGCAGTGAAAGGGCGTTGGGGGACAACGTCCTGACTTTC.

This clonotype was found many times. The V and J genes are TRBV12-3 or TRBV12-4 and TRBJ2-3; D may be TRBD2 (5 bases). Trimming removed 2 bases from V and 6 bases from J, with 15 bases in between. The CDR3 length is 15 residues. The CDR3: CASSLSYRGNDTQYF. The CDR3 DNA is TGTGCCAGCAGTTTATCGTATCGGGGTAACGATACGCAGTATTTT.

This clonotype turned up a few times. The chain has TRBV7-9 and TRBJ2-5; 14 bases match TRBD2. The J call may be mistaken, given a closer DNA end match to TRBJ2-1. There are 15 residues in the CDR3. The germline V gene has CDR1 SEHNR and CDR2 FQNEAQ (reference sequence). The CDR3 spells CASSLVGLAGAEQFF. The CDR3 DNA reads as TGTGCCAGCAGCTTAGTGGGACTAGCGGGAGCTGAGCAGTTCTTC.

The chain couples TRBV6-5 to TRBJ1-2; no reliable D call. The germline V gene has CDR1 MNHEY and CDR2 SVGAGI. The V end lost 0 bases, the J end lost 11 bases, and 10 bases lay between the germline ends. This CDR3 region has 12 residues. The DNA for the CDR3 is TGTGCCAGCAGTTACTCGAGAGGGCAGTACACCTTC. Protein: CASSYSRGQYTF.